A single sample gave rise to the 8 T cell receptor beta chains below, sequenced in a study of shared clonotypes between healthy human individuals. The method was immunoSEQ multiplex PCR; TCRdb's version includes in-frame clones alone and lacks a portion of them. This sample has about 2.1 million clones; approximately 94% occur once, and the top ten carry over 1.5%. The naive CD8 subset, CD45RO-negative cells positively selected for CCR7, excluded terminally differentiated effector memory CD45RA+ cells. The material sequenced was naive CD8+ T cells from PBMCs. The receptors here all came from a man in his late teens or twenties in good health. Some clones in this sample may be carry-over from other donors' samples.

The CDR3 here is CASSEEGRDGYTF. The CDR3 DNA sequence: TGTGCCAGCAGTGAGGAGGGTCGGGATGGCTACACCTTC. The chain uses TRBV6-1 and TRBJ1-2; D ambiguous. V shed 3 bases and J shed 6 bases, with 11 bases lying between them. Germline V gene lookup returns CDR1 MNHNS and CDR2 SASEGT. The CDR3 extends over 13 amino acids.

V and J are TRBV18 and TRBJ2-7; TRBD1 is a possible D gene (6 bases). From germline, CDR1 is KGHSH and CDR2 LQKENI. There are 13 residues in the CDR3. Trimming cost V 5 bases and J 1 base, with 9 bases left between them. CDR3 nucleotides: TGTGCCAGCTCAAACAGGGAGTCCTACGAGCAGTACTTC. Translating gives CASSNRESYEQYF.

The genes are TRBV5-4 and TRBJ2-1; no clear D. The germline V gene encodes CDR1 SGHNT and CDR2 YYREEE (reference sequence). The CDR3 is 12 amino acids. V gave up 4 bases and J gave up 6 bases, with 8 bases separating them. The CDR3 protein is CASSGNFNEQFF. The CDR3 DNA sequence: TGTGCCAGCAGCGGGAACTTCAATGAGCAGTTCTTC.

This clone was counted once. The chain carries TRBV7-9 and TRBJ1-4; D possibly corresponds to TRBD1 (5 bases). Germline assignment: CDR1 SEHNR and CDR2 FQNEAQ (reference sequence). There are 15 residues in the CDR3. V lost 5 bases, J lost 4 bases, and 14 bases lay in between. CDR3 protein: CASSGYGGVNEKLFF. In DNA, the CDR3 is TGTGCCAGCAGCGGTTATGGGGGTGTTAATGAAAAACTGTTTTTT.

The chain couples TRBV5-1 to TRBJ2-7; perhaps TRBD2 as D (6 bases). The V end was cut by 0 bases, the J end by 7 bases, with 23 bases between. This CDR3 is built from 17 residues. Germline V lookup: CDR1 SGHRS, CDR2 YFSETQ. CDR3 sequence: CASSLAGEGPYGTEQYF. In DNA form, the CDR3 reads TGCGCCAGCAGCTTGGCCGGCGAGGGTCCTTACGGGACTGAGCAGTACTTC.

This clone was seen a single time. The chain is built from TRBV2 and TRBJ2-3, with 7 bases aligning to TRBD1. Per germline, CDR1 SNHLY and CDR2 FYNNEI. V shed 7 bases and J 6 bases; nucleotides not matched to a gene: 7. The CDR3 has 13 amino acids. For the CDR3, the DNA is TGTGCCAGCACCCTAGACAGGGCGGATACGCAGTATTTT. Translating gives CASTLDRADTQYF.

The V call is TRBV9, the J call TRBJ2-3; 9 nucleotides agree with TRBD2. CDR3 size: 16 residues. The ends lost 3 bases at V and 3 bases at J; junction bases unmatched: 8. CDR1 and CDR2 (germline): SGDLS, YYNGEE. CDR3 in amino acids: CASSAEGGRVTDTQYF. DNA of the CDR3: TGTGCCAGCAGCGCAGAGGGCGGGAGGGTGACAGATACGCAGTATTTT.

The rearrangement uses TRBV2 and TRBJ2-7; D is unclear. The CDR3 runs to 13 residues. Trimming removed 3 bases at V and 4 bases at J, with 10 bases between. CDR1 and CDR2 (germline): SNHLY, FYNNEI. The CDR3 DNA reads TGTGCCAGCAGTGAGACTCTCACGTACGAGCAGTACTTC. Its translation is CASSETLTYEQYF.